This is a list of T cell receptor beta chains from one sample in a study of STAT5B mutations in CD4+ large granular lymphocyte leukemia. Profiling relied on immunoSEQ multiplex PCR, and the TCRdb table lists in-frame clones only, not all of them. In the table there are 30,000 to 40,000 clones, about 81% of which are singletons. Source material: CD4+ T cells from blood buffy coats. These receptors originate from a human donor in good health. Each CDR3 is given with its conserved first and last residue. The D gene is left open where the match is weak. Part of the rows lack a size; the others show once, few, many or a class for expanded clones.

TRBJ2-3	15	.	TRBV7-9	.	TGTGCCAGCAGCACTGACTGGATATCGGGCGATACGCAGTATTTT	CASSTDWISGDTQYF
TRBJ2-5	13	.	TRBV19	.	TGTGCCAGTAGTATCGGCCGGGAAGAGACCCAGTACTTC	CASSIGREETQYF
TRBJ1-4	13	once	TRBV27	.	TGTGCCAGCAGTTTATTTAGGGATGAAAAACTGTTTTTT	CASSLFRDEKLFF
TRBJ2-3	14	once	TRBV4-3	.	TGCGCCAGCAGCCAAGAGTTCTCCACAGATACGCAGTATTTT	CASSQEFSTDTQYF
TRBJ2-2	13	.	TRBV2	.	TGTGCCAGCAGTGAAGGAGGGGCCGGGGAGCTGTTTTTT	CASSEGGAGELFF
TRBJ2-5	14	.	TRBV7-3	.	TGTGCCAGCAGCTTCCAGGGGTCGGGAGAGACCCAGTACTTC	CASSFQGSGETQYF
TRBJ2-7	15	.	TRBV7-2	TRBD2	TGTGCCAGCAGCTTAGGAATAGCGGGAGCTTACGAGCAGTACTTC	CASSLGIAGAYEQYF
TRBJ2-2	14	.	TRBV7-9	TRBD1	TGTGCCAGCAGCCGGGACAGCTTTACCGGGGAGCTGTTTTTT	CASSRDSFTGELFF
TRBJ2-5	14	once	TRBV14	.	TGTGCCAGCAGCCAAGAAGTGTACCAAGAGACCCAGTACTTC	CASSQEVYQETQYF
TRBJ1-1	16	few	TRBV6-1	.	TGTGCCAGCAGTGCGGGCATGGGAATTGAGGCGACTGAAGCTTTCTTT	CASSAGMGIEATEAFF
TRBJ2-2	14	few	TRBV27	.	TGTGCCAGCAGTTGGGGCCAGGGCACCGGGGAGCTGTTTTTT	CASSWGQGTGELFF
TRBJ2-3	14	.	TRBV5-4	.	TGTGCCAGCAGTACGAAACTAGTCACAGATACGCAGTATTTT	CASSTKLVTDTQYF
TRBJ2-3	13	.	TRBV19	.	TGTGCCAGTAGTTGGACAGCTACAGATACGCAGTATTTT	CASSWTATDTQYF
TRBJ2-5	12	.	TRBV7-9	.	TGTGCCAGCAGCTTATCCGAAGAGACCCAGTACTTC	CASSLSEETQYF
TRBJ1-2	13	.	TRBV9	.	TGTGCCAGCAGCTTCGACGGACAATATGGCTACACCTTC	CASSFDGQYGYTF